These 13 T cell receptor beta chains originate from one sample sequenced in a study of vaccination effects on CD4 cells after COVID-19. Upon completion of about eleven days in culture, CD4+ T cells were isolated. Two doses of either BNT162b2 or mRNA-1273 were given to each participant. The data were produced by immunoSEQ multiplex PCR, yet TCRdb's version contains in-frame clones alone and is incomplete. Of about 47,000 clones listed, roughly 72% were seen once; the top ten hold about 6.7%. Antigens of these TCRs are unknown. Here the sequenced sample was CD4+ T cells from PBMCs cultured without peptide, taken after COVID-19 vaccination. The receptors shown here come from a human donor who received a COVID-19 vaccine.

This chain joins TRBV15 and TRBJ2-5; D gene ambiguous. The V and J ends lost 0 bases and 1 base respectively, with 6 bases between them. The germline gives CDR1 LNHNV, CDR2 YYDKDF (reference sequence). The CDR3 extends over 14 amino acids. The CDR3 is CATSRDLGQETQYF. In DNA form, the CDR3 reads TGTGCCACCAGCAGAGATCTTGGCCAAGAGACCCAGTACTTC.

J is TRBJ2-1 and V is TRBV19; 10 nucleotides agree with TRBD1. Trimming removed 3 bases from V and 4 bases from J; junction bases left unmatched: 3. CDR3 size: 15 residues. CDR1 LNHDA and CDR2 SQIVND come from the germline V gene (reference sequence). CDR3 loop: CASSIRTGGYNEQFF. The CDR3 DNA reads TGTGCCAGTAGTATTCGGACAGGGGGGTACAATGAGCAGTTCTTC.

The rearrangement links TRBV15 to TRBJ2-1; D is possibly TRBD2 (5 bases). The CDR3 is 17 residues long. CDR1 and CDR2 (germline): LNHNV, YYDKDF (reference sequence). Trimming left V 0 bases short and J 2 bases short, with 14 bases between. The CDR3 sequence: CATSREVGVSPYNEQFF. The CDR3 DNA follows: TGTGCCACCAGCAGAGAGGTCGGGGTTAGCCCCTACAATGAGCAGTTCTTC.

The CDR3 reads CASSRGGGTDTQYF. The CDR3 DNA sequence: TGTGCCAGCAGCCGAGGCGGGGGCACAGATACGCAGTATTTT. The chain employs TRBV7-9 and TRBJ2-3, with a tentative D call TRBD2 (6 bases). Looked up from germline, CDR1 is SEHNR and CDR2 is FQNEAQ (reference sequence). The CDR3 spans 14 residues. V dropped 5 bases and J dropped 1 base, with 10 bases sitting between them.

The rearrangement joins TRBV10-3 to TRBJ1-4; D may be TRBD1 (6 bases). Germline-derived CDR1 and CDR2 are ENHRY and SYGVKD. CDR3 length equals 12 residues. Trimming stripped 3 bases from V and 11 bases from J, with 10 bases between. DNA for the CDR3: TGTGCCATCAGTGACAGGGGTGGGAAACTGTTTTTT. Its translation: CAISDRGGKLFF.

This clone was picked up one time. The rearrangement joins TRBV5-1 to TRBJ1-3; D unclear. Trimming stripped 0 bases from V and 4 bases from J, with 8 bases between. CDR3 length: 14 amino acids. The germline V gene encodes CDR1 SGHRS and CDR2 YFSETQ. As DNA, the CDR3 is TGCGCCAGCAGCTTGGCCGGGGAGGGAAACACCATATATTTT. This encodes CASSLAGEGNTIYF.

The chain has TRBV5-6 and TRBJ1-5; D is perhaps TRBD1 (6 bases). This CDR3 has 15 residues. The V end lost 1 base, the J end lost 1 base, and 9 bases lay between the germline ends. Germline V gene data show CDR1 as SGHDT and CDR2 as YYEEEE. The CDR3 DNA reads as TGTGCCAGCAGCTTGAGGGGGACGAGCAATCAGCCCCAGCATTTT. It codes for CASSLRGTSNQPQHF.

The sample holds a few counts of this clone. The chain is built from TRBV6-5 and TRBJ2-7; 8 nucleotides match TRBD1. The CDR3 is made up of 16 amino acids. Germline loops: CDR1 MNHEY, CDR2 SVGAGI. J gave up 5 bases and V 0 bases, and 9 bases lay outside the gene matches. CDR3 DNA sequence: TGTGCCAGCAGTTACTCGGGTGGTCAGGGGGCGGACGAGCAGTACTTC. Translation: CASSYSGGQGADEQYF.

This chain connects TRBV3-1 (or the pseudogene TRBV3-2) to TRBJ2-5; D remains ambiguous. With 6 bases removed from V and 5 bases from J, the gap between germline ends came to 19 bases. This CDR3 is built from 15 residues. Per the germline V gene, CDR1 is LGHDT and CDR2 is YNNKEL (reference sequence). Here the CDR3 reads CASSRATGGVETQYF. Written as DNA, the CDR3 is TGTGCCAGCAGTCGCGCAACGGGTGGTGTCGAGACCCAGTACTTC.

The rearrangement joins TRBV7-2 to TRBJ1-6; D is perhaps TRBD1 (5 bases). Germline-derived CDR1 and CDR2 are SGHTA and FQGNSA. V gave up 4 bases and J gave up 7 bases, with 11 bases separating them. The CDR3 consists of 14 residues. CDR3 protein: CASSSGRANSPLHF. CDR3 coding DNA: TGTGCCAGCAGCTCAGGCAGGGCAAATTCACCCCTCCACTTT.

This clone was seen more than once but under ten times. The chain combines TRBV10-3 with TRBJ1-5, with D perhaps matching TRBD1 (5 bases). CDR3 size: 15 residues. Trimming pared 5 bases from V and 0 bases from J, leaving 11 bases between. Germline assignment: CDR1 ENHRY and CDR2 SYGVKD. CDR3 sequence reads: CAISKGTDSNQPQHF. CDR3 nucleotide sequence: TGTGCCATCAGTAAAGGGACCGATAGCAATCAGCCCCAGCATTTT.

The chain couples TRBV6-1 to TRBJ1-2, with D perhaps TRBD1 (5 bases). This CDR3 is built from 15 residues. Germline V CDR1 and CDR2: MNHNS, SASEGT. V was trimmed by 0 bases and J by 3 bases, leaving 11 bases between them. For the CDR3, the DNA is TGTGCCAGCAGTGAAGCGCTGAGGGGAGACTATGGCTACACCTTC. Translating it yields CASSEALRGDYGYTF.

The V call is TRBV12-3 or TRBV12-4, the J call TRBJ1-2; D remains unclear. With 2 bases removed from V and 5 bases from J, the gap between germline ends came to 9 bases. The CDR3 runs 13 residues. The CDR3 loop reads CASSLQGVYGYTF. The CDR3 DNA follows: TGTGCCAGCAGTTTACAAGGCGTTTATGGCTACACCTTC.